A selection of T cell receptor beta chains follows, all from one sample in a study of early T cells in non-severe SARS-CoV-2 infection. TCRdb processed the 5' RACE reads anew with MiXCR; each CDR3 protein has one entry. The data contain more than 60,000 distinct CDR3 sequences, roughly an eighth of them singletons. Sequencing was carried out using whole blood. The receptor set was obtained from an adult who was a healthcare worker with PCR-confirmed SARS-CoV-2 infection or an uninfected control (not recorded which). The CDR3 runs from the conserved cysteine through the conserved F or W. A D gene is named only where the DNA matches it firmly. Part of the rows lack a size; the others show once, few, many or a class for expanded clones.

clone_size | j_call | d_call | v_call | cdr3_length | cdr3_nt | cdr3_aa
- | TRBJ2-2 | TRBD1 | TRBV7-3 | 15 | TGTGCCAGCAGCTCCCTCCCAGGGGGTGTCGGGGAGCTGTTTTTT | CASSSLPGGVGELFF
- | TRBJ1-2 | - | TRBV7-6 | 14 | TGTGCCAGCAGCTTAGGAGAGACAGTGGAACGCTACACCTTC | CASSLGETVERYTF
many | TRBJ2-7 | - | TRBV2 | 18 | TGTGCCAGCAGTGAAGCGGGGGGCGGGACGTCAGGGGACTACGAGCAGTACTTC | CASSEAGGGTSGDYEQYF
- | TRBJ2-3 | - | TRBV3-1 | 15 | TGTGCCAGCAGCTCACTCCATAGGAGACCGGACACGCAGTATTTT | CASSSLHRRPDTQYF
- | TRBJ2-3 | - | TRBV29-1 | 16 | TGCAGCGCCTTTCGAGGGGGAGGGCCGCTGACAGATACGCAGTATTTT | CSAFRGGGPLTDTQYF
- | TRBJ2-4 | - | TRBV21-1 | 18 | TGTGCCAGCCCACCCCACGTGGGGCCAGCTTGGGCCAAAAACATTCAGTACTTC | CASPPHVGPAWAKNIQYF
few | TRBJ2-5 | TRBD2 | TRBV20-1 | 13 | TGCAGTGCTCCACGGACTAGCGGGAGAGATGGGGTCTTC | CSAPRTSGRDGVF
many | TRBJ2-7 | TRBD2 | TRBV10-3 | 16 | TGTGCCATCAGTGAAGGGCCAGCGGGGGGGCCCGCCGAGCAGTACTTC | CAISEGPAGGPAEQYF
- | TRBJ1-2 | TRBD1 | TRBV5-1 | 14 | TGCGCCAGCAGCCAGGGGGCGCGAGACTATGGCTACACCTTC | CASSQGARDYGYTF
many | TRBJ2-7 | - | TRBV30 | 12 | TGTGCCTGGAGTGACAAAAAATACGAGCAGTACTTC | CAWSDKKYEQYF
- | TRBJ1-1 | TRBD1 | TRBV2 | 14 | TGTGCCAGCAGACCCGGGACAGATAACACTGAAGCTTTCTTT | CASRPGTDNTEAFF
- | TRBJ2-7 | - | TRBV7-9 | 14 | TGTGCCAGCAGCTTCAGAGGGGAGAGATACGAGCAGTACTTC | CASSFRGERYEQYF
few | TRBJ2-1 | - | TRBV29-1 | 15 | TGCAGCGTTATGCATAGCGAGAGCTCCTACAATGAGCAGTTCTTC | CSVMHSESSYNEQFF
few | TRBJ2-5 | - | TRBV5-4 | 15 | TGTGCCAGCAGCCGGCGGGACTCCTACCAAGAGACCCAGTACTTC | CASSRRDSYQETQYF
- | TRBJ1-1 | - | TRBV18 | 14 | TGTGCCAGCTCACCAGGGGCCGAGAACACTGAAGCTTTCTTT | CASSPGAENTEAFF